The present entry profiles one TCR beta chain with its context. Original data processing: Amplification with reference gene primers provided the estimates of nucleated cell counts. Here immunoSEQ multiplex PCR was the method, and the copy in TCRdb shows in-frame clones only, minus some. V and J calls and clone size are copied from that table; D and trimming were computed from the DNA. The sample contains roughly 120,000 clones, 76% of which appear only once. This sample stems from a study of blood T cell repertoires in COVID-19. Looking at the study overall: From T cells, B-cell-depleted T cells, or PBMCs came the material, which was cDNA or gDNA.

Trimming pared 6 bases from V and 4 bases from J, leaving 18 bases between. The CDR3 contains 15 residues. CDR1 MDHEN and CDR2 SYDVKM come from the germline V gene. The TCR sequence derives from a woman older than 75 with acute or convalescent COVID-19. J is TRBJ2-5 and V is TRBV28; D might be TRBD2 (6 bases). The sample consisted of peripheral blood. The CDR3 nucleotides are TGTGCCAGCAGCACCCTCGGGACTGTGGGAGAGACCCAGTACTTC. Translation: CASSTLGTVGETQYF. Complete variable domain (other parts from reference TRBV28 and TRBJ2-5): DVKVTQSSRYLVKRTGEKVFLECVQDMDHENMFWYRQDPGLGLRLIYFSYDVKMKEKGDIPEGYSVSREKKERFSLILESASTNQTSMYLCASSTLGTVGETQYFGPGTRLLVL.